This T cell receptor beta chain was sequenced during a study of cytomegalovirus exposure and HLA in healthy donors. Broader study findings: It was assumed in the presence/absence analyses that sequencing depth was roughly uniform across donors. Links to common viral pathogens appeared, in a later analysis, for several of the most significant clusters. Relative to the roughly 640-donor mean, N-insertions were reportedly fewer in an Asian-associated ancestry cluster in a later analysis.

Concerning this clone itself: The antigen is unknown.

The PCR made use of 60 Vbeta and 13 Jbeta primers. Clones were sequenced by immunoSEQ multiplex PCR, and TCRdb holds only the in-frame ones, with some missing. The data show more than 95,000 clones, over 70% seen once. Looked up from germline, CDR1 is SNHLY and CDR2 is FYNNEI. Trimming stripped 6 bases from V and 7 bases from J, with 16 bases between. The CDR3 extends over 14 amino acids. V gene TRBV2 combines with J gene TRBJ1-5; D is undetermined. The sequence derives from a middle-aged woman in good health and CMV-seropositive. Material for sequencing was PBMCs. CDR3 coding DNA: TGTGCCAGCAGCGGGATCGAAGGAGGGCAGCCCCAGCATTTT. Translation: CASSGIEGGQPQHF.